This entry features one T cell receptor beta chain sequence. Its antigen is not identified. This CDR3 has 15 amino acids. Trimming pared 0 bases from V and 8 bases from J, leaving 13 bases between. Germline V lookup: CDR1 MNHNS, CDR2 SASEGT. These data are taken from a study of cytomegalovirus exposure and HLA in healthy donors. Regarding the study as a whole: Researchers left out some V segments, among them TRBV6-2 and TRBV6-3, as indistinguishable. Only CMV serostatus was available as immune exposure information. The listing of approximately 160 TCR beta chains classed them as cytomegalovirus-associated. Some highly shared sequence variants likely arose as a pipeline artifact.

A multiplex PCR was run with 60 Vbeta primers and 13 Jbeta primers. Only in-frame clones appear in the TCRdb table, and some are missing; sequencing was by immunoSEQ multiplex PCR. The sample has under 120,000 clones, around 70% seen once; the top ten hold 11%. The chain uses TRBV6-1 and TRBJ1-4; D not resolved. The source of this sequence is a man aged 40-55 years in good health and CMV-seropositive. The sequencing sample was made of PBMCs. CDR3 amino acids: CASSEARDSEEKLFF. The CDR3 DNA reads as TGTGCCAGCAGTGAAGCGCGAGACTCTGAGGAAAAACTGTTTTTT.